This T cell receptor beta chain came from a study of CXCR3-negative and CXCR3-positive naive CD8 T cells. Germline V gene lookup returns CDR1 LNHDA and CDR2 SQIVND (reference sequence). The CDR3 consists of 15 residues. UMI-labeled 5' RACE TRB cDNA libraries were prepared from the cells. From its re-call of the 5' RACE reads, TCRdb lists each CDR3 protein once, without DNA. Its table lists about 24,000 distinct CDR3 sequences. This chain connects TRBV19 to TRBJ2-2; TCRdb gives TRBD1 as the D gene, but with no DNA this cannot be confirmed. The specimen was naive CXCR3- CD8+ T cells from blood. Subset given: CD45RO-CCR7+CD27+CD95- naive CD8+ T cells lacking CXCR3 (TNR3-). The sequence was collected from a human donor in good health. Some clones in this sample may be carry-over from other donors' samples. CDR3 amino acids: CASSIAGGPTGELFF.